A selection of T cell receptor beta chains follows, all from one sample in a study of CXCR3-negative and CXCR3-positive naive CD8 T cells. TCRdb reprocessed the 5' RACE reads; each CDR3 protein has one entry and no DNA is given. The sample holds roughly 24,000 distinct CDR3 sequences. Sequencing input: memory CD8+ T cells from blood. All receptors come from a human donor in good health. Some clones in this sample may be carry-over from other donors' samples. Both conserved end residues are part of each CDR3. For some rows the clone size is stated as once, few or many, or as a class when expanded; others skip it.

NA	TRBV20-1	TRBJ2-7	CSARDLPPLSGAYEQYF
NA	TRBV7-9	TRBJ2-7	CASSAQSYEQYF
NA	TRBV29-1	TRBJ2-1	CSTDRGLYNEQFF
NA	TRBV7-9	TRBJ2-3	CASSLRQGSTDTQYF
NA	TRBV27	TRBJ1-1	CASSPSGWTEAFF
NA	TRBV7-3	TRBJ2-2	CASSGGTGELFF
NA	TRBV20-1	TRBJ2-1	CSASTGSEQFF
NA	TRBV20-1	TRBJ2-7	CSARALTSGGSYEQYF
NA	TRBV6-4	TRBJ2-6	CASSNGSSSGANVLTF
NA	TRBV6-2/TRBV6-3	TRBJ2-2	CASKRPGQGNTGELFF
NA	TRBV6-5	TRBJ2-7	CASSYSGDRPSYEQYF
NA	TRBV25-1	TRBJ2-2	CASSDFSGNTGELFF
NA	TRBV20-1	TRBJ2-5	CSATTGGKKTQYF
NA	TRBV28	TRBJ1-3	CASSSRRWPYSGNTIYF
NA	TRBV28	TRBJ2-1	CARERGGFTEQFF
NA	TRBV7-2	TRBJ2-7	CASSPDLGYEQYF
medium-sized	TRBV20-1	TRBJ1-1	CSASLGDTEAFF
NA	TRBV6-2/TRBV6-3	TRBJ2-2	CASSSPAGGSNTGELFF
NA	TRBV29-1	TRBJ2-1	CSAEETPAYNEQFF
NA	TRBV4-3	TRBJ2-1	CASSQDPEGSYNEQFF
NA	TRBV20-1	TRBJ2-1	CSALLAGPRDEQFF
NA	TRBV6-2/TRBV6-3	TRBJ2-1	CASTSQGESYNEQFF
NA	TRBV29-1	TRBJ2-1	CSVEGTGPSYNEQFF
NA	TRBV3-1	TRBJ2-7	CASSFEGTGVNEQYF
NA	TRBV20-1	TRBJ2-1	CSVQTSGDWNEQFF
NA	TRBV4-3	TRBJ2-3	CASSQDLAGGPDTQYF
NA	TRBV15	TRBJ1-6	CATSRNPRTSLTDNSPLHF
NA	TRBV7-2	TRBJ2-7	CASSPGLAATYEQYF
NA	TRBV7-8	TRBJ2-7	CASSSRDRGLYEQYF
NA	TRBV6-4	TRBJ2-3	CASSEQGGTDTQYF
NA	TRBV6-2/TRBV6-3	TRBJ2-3	CASSPRTANTDTQYF
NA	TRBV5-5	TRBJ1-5	CASSRTGESRQPQHF
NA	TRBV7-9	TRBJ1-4	CASSPGRDSTNEKLFF
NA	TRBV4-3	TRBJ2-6	CASSQDSVGDGANVLTF
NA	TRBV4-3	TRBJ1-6	CASSQGRQVPDSPLHF
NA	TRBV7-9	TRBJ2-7	CASSLAENLYEQYF
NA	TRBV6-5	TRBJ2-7	CASSYRVAGSYEQYF
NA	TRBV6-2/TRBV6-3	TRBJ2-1	CASSPRGLRGNEQFF
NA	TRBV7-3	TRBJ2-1	CASSLLAGVEQFF
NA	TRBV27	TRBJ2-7	CASSLRQGQGYSYEQYF
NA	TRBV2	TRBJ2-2	CATPGLAGGDGELFF
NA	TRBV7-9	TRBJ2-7	CASSPAGGYEQYF
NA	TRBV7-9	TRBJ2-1	CANSQMSGGSRNEQFF
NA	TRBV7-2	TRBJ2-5	CASSPDWTGGAGQETQYF
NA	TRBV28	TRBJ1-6	CASSLRPQTTGGNSPLHF
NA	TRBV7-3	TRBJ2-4	CASSLEAPGHPLAAKNIQYF
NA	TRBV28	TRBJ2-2	CASSYRGLRTGELFF
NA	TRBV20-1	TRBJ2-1	CSAPLRREYNEQFF
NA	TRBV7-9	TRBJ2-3	CASSLVLGRITDTQYF
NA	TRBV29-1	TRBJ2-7	CSATLTGSISYEQYF
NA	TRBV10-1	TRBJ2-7	CASSEREEAGHEQYF
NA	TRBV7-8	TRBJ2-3	CASSLVNGDTRYF
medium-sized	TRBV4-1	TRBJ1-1	CASSQAGGRVTEAFF